Listed here is a single T cell receptor (beta chain). The sample comes from a study of blood T cell repertoires in COVID-19. Produced via immunoSEQ multiplex PCR; TCRdb's table is partial and in-frame only. The table records about 160,000 clones, roughly 87% of them present only once. CDR3 size: 12 residues. The V end was cut by 11 bases, the J end by 4 bases, with 15 bases between. Germline-derived CDR1 and CDR2 are LNHDA and SQIVND (reference sequence). The chain employs TRBV19 and TRBJ2-7, with D possibly matching TRBD1 (5 bases). The sample taken for sequencing was peripheral blood. The receptor's source is a woman aged 55-69 years who had recovered from COVID-19. CDR3 DNA: TGTGCCGTGCGATCGGACAAGTACGAGCAGTACTTC. It specifies CAVRSDKYEQYF.